The 25 T cell receptor beta chains below were found in one sample sequenced in a study of a mutant IDH1 vaccine in newly diagnosed glioma. Time point: week 23, last vaccination. One vaccine dose held 300 ug of mutant IDH1 20-mer peptide and came with topical imiquimod. The data were produced by immunoSEQ multiplex PCR, yet TCRdb's version contains in-frame clones alone and is incomplete. The sample lists some 30,000 clones; approximately 90% were seen once. The antigens of these receptors remain unknown. Sequenced here: PBMCs, sampled from a glioma patient whose treatment included an IDH1 peptide vaccine. These receptor sequences come from a middle-aged man with glioma.

This clone was seen a single time. This chain joins TRBV29-1 and TRBJ2-1; 7 positions agree with TRBD2. The CDR3 spans 15 residues. V lost 6 bases and J lost 8; bases outside the gene matches: 16. Germline assignment: CDR1 SQVTM and CDR2 ANQGSEA. The CDR3 is CSVEPGRTTHDEQFF. In DNA form, the CDR3 reads TGCAGCGTCGAGCCCGGGAGGACTACTCACGATGAGCAGTTCTTC.

The chain couples TRBV6-5 to TRBJ1-5; D remains ambiguous. Trimming left V 0 bases short and J 0 bases short, with 9 bases between. Germline CDR1 MNHEY, CDR2 SVGAGI. CDR3 size: 16 residues. CDR3 sequence reads: CASSYSPFNSNQPQHF. The CDR3 DNA sequence: TGTGCCAGCAGTTACTCACCGTTTAATAGCAATCAGCCCCAGCATTTT.

The chain combines TRBV5-6 with TRBJ1-2, with no clear D. The germline gives CDR1 SGHDT, CDR2 YYEEEE. V was shortened by 0 bases and J by 4 bases, with 7 bases between the two germline ends. The CDR3 runs 13 residues. DNA for the CDR3: TGTGCCAGCAGCTTGGGGGCGGCCTATGGCTACACCTTC. It is translated as CASSLGAAYGYTF.

The genes are TRBV29-1 and TRBJ1-2; D not resolved. The CDR3 runs to 12 residues. V lost 3 bases, J lost 9 bases, and 14 bases lay in between. Per germline, CDR1 SQVTM and CDR2 ANQGSEA. This chain's CDR3 is CSVDQAEWSYTF. In DNA, the CDR3 is TGCAGCGTTGATCAGGCCGAGTGGAGCTACACCTTC.

This clone has only one observation. The genes are TRBV7-9 and TRBJ2-7; the D is unclear. The length of the CDR3 is 11 residues. CDR1 is SEHNR and CDR2 is FQNEAQ in the germline V gene (reference sequence). Trimming left V 4 bases short and J 7 bases short, with 8 bases between. The CDR3 reads CASSSSREQYF. The CDR3 coding sequence is TGTGCCAGCAGCTCCTCTCGGGAGCAGTACTTC.

This chain links TRBV28 with TRBJ2-7; 7 positions agree with TRBD2. CDR3 size: 16 residues. Trimming removed 7 bases from V and 3 bases from J; junction bases left unmatched: 15. Germline CDR1 and CDR2: MDHEN and SYDVKM. The CDR3 region has the DNA TGTGCCAGCACCCCCCGCGGGGGACGCGCTCTCTACGAGCAGTACTTC. Amino acid sequence: CASTPRGGRALYEQYF. The full variable domain, rest sourced from reference TRBV28 and TRBJ2-7, is DVKVTQSSRYLVKRTGEKVFLECVQDMDHENMFWYRQDPGLGLRLIYFSYDVKMKEKGDIPEGYSVSREKKERFSLILESASTNQTSMYLCASTPRGGRALYEQYFGPGTRLTVT.

The gene calls are TRBV9 and TRBJ2-2, with TRBD2 matching 14 bases. CDR1 is SGDLS and CDR2 is YYNGEE in the germline V gene. The trim removed 4 bases at V and 1 base at J, leaving 6 bases unmatched. CDR3 length: 18 amino acids. The CDR3 bases are TGTGCCAGCAGCCGCGGACTAGCGGGGGGTCTGAACACCGGGGAGCTGTTTTTT. Translation gives CASSRGLAGGLNTGELFF.

The chain is built from TRBV5-1 and TRBJ2-3, with 12 positions matching TRBD2. The junction had 6 bases not matched to a gene; V was cut back by 4 bases and J by 0 bases. Germline CDR1 reads SGHRS; CDR2 reads YFSETQ. There are 17 residues in the CDR3. This chain's CDR3 is CASSNGLAGKSTDTQYF. The CDR3 region has the DNA TGCGCCAGCAGCAACGGACTAGCGGGGAAGAGCACAGATACGCAGTATTTT.

This clone has a single count. V and J are TRBV21-1 and TRBJ2-5; no check of the table's D call, TRBD2, against the DNA was made. TRBV21-1 constitutes a pseudogene. The CDR3 has 16 amino acids. Here the CDR3 DNA reads TGTGCCAGCAGCAAAGGACGGGAAACCTACCAAGAGACCCAGTACTTC. It is translated as CASSKGRETYQETQYF.

The J gene is TRBJ2-2, the V gene TRBV18, with D unclear. The CDR3 is 16 residues long. Trimming removed 6 bases from V and 0 bases from J, with 14 bases in between. Germline V gene lookup returns CDR1 KGHSH and CDR2 LQKENI. CDR3 DNA sequence: TGTGCCAGCTCCGCCGAACGGATGACGAACACCGGGGAGCTGTTTTTT. It encodes CASSAERMTNTGELFF.

The rearrangement links TRBV11-2 to TRBJ1-1; D gene ambiguous. CDR3 length: 16 amino acids. The V end lost 1 base, the J end lost 0 bases, and 12 bases lay between the germline ends. Germline CDR1 and CDR2: SGHAT and FQNNGV. The CDR3 DNA is TGTGCCAGCAGCTTAGGGGCCAGAGGAATGAACACTGAAGCTTTCTTT. It is translated as CASSLGARGMNTEAFF.

V and J are TRBV18 and TRBJ2-1, with D uncertain. Trimming pared 2 bases from V and 7 bases from J, leaving 12 bases between. Per germline, CDR1 KGHSH and CDR2 LQKENI. The CDR3 length is 14 residues. CDR3 loop: CASSPGGGINEQFF. In DNA form, the CDR3 reads TGTGCCAGCTCACCAGGCGGTGGGATTAATGAGCAGTTCTTC.

The chain combines TRBV6-4 with TRBJ2-6; D is uncertain. This CDR3 spans 19 amino acids. V was trimmed by 0 bases and J by 0 bases, leaving 15 bases between them. CDR1 and CDR2 (germline): MRHNA, SNTAGT. DNA for the CDR3: TGTGCCAGCAGTGACTCGGGCTCCGCCAGCAGCTCTGGGGCCAACGTCCTGACTTTC. Its protein is CASSDSGSASSSGANVLTF.

This chain uses TRBV6-1 with TRBJ2-5, with 7 bases that match TRBD2. V trimming: 5 bases; J trimming: 5 bases; junction bases outside the gene matches: 11. The CDR3 loop spans 15 amino acids. Germline V gene lookup returns CDR1 MNHNS and CDR2 SASEGT. CDR3 region: CASSWDPRGVETQYF. In DNA, the CDR3 is TGTGCCAGCAGTTGGGACCCCCGGGGGGTTGAGACCCAGTACTTC.

The chain couples TRBV7-6 to TRBJ2-7; D unclear. The ends were cut back, 1 base at V and 0 bases at J, with 16 bases in the middle. This CDR3 is 17 amino acids long. The germline V gene has CDR1 SGHVS and CDR2 FNYEAQ. CDR3 sequence reads: CASSLDSQPDSSYEQYF. The DNA for the CDR3 is TGTGCCAGCAGCTTAGACTCACAACCCGATAGCTCCTACGAGCAGTACTTC. The full variable domain, in which reference TRBV7-6 and TRBJ2-7 provide the parts outside the CDR3, is GAGVSQSPRYKVTKRGQDVALRCDPISGHVSLYWYRQALGQGPEFLTYFNYEAQQDKSGLPNDRFSAERPEGSISTLTIQRTEQRDSAMYRCASSLDSQPDSSYEQYFGPGTRLTVT.

The rearrangement uses TRBV5-4 and TRBJ2-1; D unresolved. Between the trimmed V and J ends, which lost 1 base and 7 bases, there was a span of 18 bases. The CDR3 spans 16 residues. Germline assignment: CDR1 SGHNT and CDR2 YYREEE (reference sequence). CDR3 sequence: CASSLSANVDQNEQFF. DNA of the CDR3: TGTGCCAGCAGCTTGTCGGCGAACGTGGACCAAAATGAGCAGTTCTTC.

The V call is TRBV30, the J call TRBJ2-3; TRBD1 matches 9 bases. The CDR3 spans 16 residues. Looked up from germline, CDR1 is GTSNPN and CDR2 is SVGIG (reference sequence). Trimming removed 0 bases from V and 8 bases from J; junction bases left unmatched: 12. The CDR3 protein is CAWSVRRGQGTGTQYF. The CDR3 nucleotides read TGTGCCTGGAGTGTACGTAGGGGACAGGGTACGGGTACGCAGTATTTT. Combining the CDR3 with reference TRBV30 and TRBJ2-3 gives the whole variable domain SQTIHQWPATLVQPVGSPLSLECTVEGTSNPNLYWYRQAAGRGLQLLFYSVGIGQISSEVPQNLSASRPQDRQFILSSKKLLLSDSGFYLCAWSVRRGQGTGTQYFGPGTRLTVL.

The gene calls are TRBV7-2 and TRBJ2-1; 7 bases align to TRBD2. The CDR3 totals 15 residues. Looked up from germline, CDR1 is SGHTA and CDR2 is FQGNSA. V lost 5 bases and J lost 7; bases outside the gene matches: 11. CDR3 amino acids: CASSNQAGQWNEQFF. Written as DNA, the CDR3 is TGTGCCAGCAGCAATCAAGCGGGGCAGTGGAATGAGCAGTTCTTC.

The V gene is TRBV27, the J gene TRBJ1-1, with D possibly TRBD1 on 6 matching bases. CDR3 length: 13 residues. Trimming removed 3 bases at V and 4 bases at J, with 9 bases between. Germline V CDR1 and CDR2: MNHEY, SMNVEV (reference sequence). The CDR3 nucleotides read TGTGCCAGCAGTTTCACAGGGCGCACTGAAGCTTTCTTT. Protein product: CASSFTGRTEAFF.

The chain joins TRBV6-1 to TRBJ1-3; 8 bases match TRBD1. Germline CDR1 and CDR2: MNHNS and SASEGT. This CDR3 is 18 amino acids long. V trimming: 0 bases; J trimming: 5 bases; junction bases outside the gene matches: 12. This CDR3 reads CASSEARRRTGIRNTIYF. In nucleotides, the CDR3 is TGTGCCAGCAGTGAAGCAAGAAGGCGGACAGGGATAAGAAACACCATATATTTT.

This clone occurred once. The rearrangement links TRBV6-5 to TRBJ2-5, with D maybe TRBD1 (6 bases). In germline, CDR1 is MNHEY, CDR2 SVGAGI. The germline V and J ends were trimmed by 6 bases and 5 bases, with 19 bases remaining between them. The CDR3 is made up of 15 amino acids. Here the CDR3 DNA reads TGTGCCAGCAGCCCTGCTGGGGGCCTACGCGAGACCCAGTACTTC. Encoded protein: CASSPAGGLRETQYF.

V is TRBV6-6 and J is TRBJ2-3, with no clear D. V dropped 7 bases and J dropped 5 bases, with 22 bases sitting between them. In germline, CDR1 is MNHNY, CDR2 SVGAGI (reference sequence). The length of the CDR3 is 16 residues. CDR3 nucleotide sequence: TGTGCCAGCATCCCCCTTCGGGTGGGAACAGAAGATACGCAGTATTTT. Its translation is CASIPLRVGTEDTQYF.

Here the CDR3 DNA reads TGCAGCGTGGCGCGGGGAAAGCATGAGCAGTTCTTC. Translating gives CSVARGKHEQFF. The chain is built from TRBV29-1 and TRBJ2-1; D is possibly TRBD2 (6 bases). Trimming took off 6 bases at V and 8 bases at J, with 14 bases between the two ends. The CDR3 is 12 residues long. CDR1 and CDR2 from the germline V gene are SQVTM and ANQGSEA.

J is TRBJ2-5 and V is TRBV4-1; the D gene could be TRBD1 or TRBD2 (5 bases each). CDR1 MGHRA and CDR2 YSYEKL come from the germline V gene. The CDR3 contains 13 residues. Deletions cut 4 bases from V and 5 bases from J, with 11 bases between. CDR3 loop: CASSRGNAETQYF. CDR3 nucleotides: TGCGCCAGCAGCCGGGGGAATGCGGAGACCCAGTACTTC.

The chain links TRBV7-8 to TRBJ2-1; D is perhaps TRBD1 (6 bases). Germline V CDR1 and CDR2: SGHVS, FQNEAQ. This CDR3 is built from 16 residues. V was shortened by 5 bases and J by 6 bases, with 20 bases between the two germline ends. In DNA, the CDR3 is TGTGCCAGCAGCCCCCTAGGGGGACCGAGGTCCAATGAGCAGTTCTTC. Encoded protein: CASSPLGGPRSNEQFF.